These 12 T cell receptor beta chains were sequenced from one sample in a study of T cells in Graves' hyperthyroidism and ophthalmopathy. TCR beta CDR3 region amplification was performed from RNA transcripts. The HTBI set primed first-round TCR CDR3 RT-PCR. Using its own MiXCR run on the multiplex PCR reads, TCRdb lists one record per CDR3 protein. The data hold 400,000 to 600,000 distinct CDR3 sequences, with approximately 16% observed a single time. Material: blood. These receptors were obtained from a woman in her twenties or thirties with Graves' ophthalmopathy.

This clonotype has at least ten counts. The chain links TRBV28 to TRBJ2-1; possibly TRBD2 for D (6 bases). The V gene lost 9 bases and the J gene lost 1 base, with 10 bases spanning the gap. Germline values: CDR1 MDHEN, CDR2 SYDVKM. This CDR3 comprises 13 residues. The CDR3 DNA reads as TGTGCCAGTCAGACTAGGTCCTACAATGAGCAGTTCTTC. It translates to CASQTRSYNEQFF.

This clonotype has a count of ten or more. The J gene is TRBJ1-4, the V gene TRBV4-2, with no clear D. V lost 0 bases, J lost 5 bases, and 10 bases lay in between. This CDR3 is 15 amino acids long. CDR1 is LGHNA, CDR2 YNFKEQ, per germline. CDR3 in amino acids: CASSQERQFNEKLFF. CDR3 DNA: TGTGCCAGCAGCCAAGAACGCCAGTTCAATGAAAAACTGTTTTTT.

This clonotype was recorded at least ten times. The V call is TRBV18, the J call TRBJ2-5; possibly TRBD2 for D (5 bases). This CDR3 spans 15 amino acids. Germline loops: CDR1 KGHSH, CDR2 LQKENI. V lost 2 bases and J 4 bases, leaving 14 bases between the germline ends. The chain's CDR3 is CASSPLSRGIETQYF. The CDR3 DNA reads as TGTGCCAGCTCACCATTGTCTCGAGGGATAGAGACCCAGTACTTC.

The chain is built from TRBV10-3 and TRBJ1-1; weak D call: TRBD1 (5 bases). Germline CDR1 ENHRY, CDR2 SYGVKD. Trimming took off 4 bases at V and 6 bases at J, with 15 bases between the two ends. The CDR3 contains 14 residues. CDR3 nucleotides: TGTGCCATCAGTGTCGAGGGGCGGGGAGCTGAAGCTTTCTTT. This encodes CAISVEGRGAEAFF.

The CDR3 nucleotides are TGTGCCAGCAGCTTAGCGGCAGGGGTCATCGGGGAGCTGTTTTTT. The encoded protein is CASSLAAGVIGELFF. The chain combines TRBV7-9 with TRBJ2-2, with a tentative D call TRBD1 (6 bases). In germline, CDR1 is SEHNR, CDR2 FQNEAQ (reference sequence). V shed 0 bases and J shed 7 bases, with 12 bases lying between them. The CDR3 covers 15 residues.

This sequence joins TRBV15 and TRBJ1-5; no clear D. Trimming took off 6 bases at V and 4 bases at J, with 10 bases between the two ends. Per germline, CDR1 LNHNV and CDR2 YYDKDF (reference sequence). This CDR3 has 13 residues. The chain's CDR3 is CATSTNANQPQHF. Here the CDR3 DNA reads TGTGCCACCAGTACGAACGCAAATCAGCCCCAGCATTTT.

The J gene is TRBJ2-7, the V gene TRBV19, with D perhaps TRBD2 (6 bases). The CDR3 totals 13 residues. The germline V and J ends were trimmed by 6 bases and 1 base, with 10 bases remaining between them. Germline lookup yields CDR1 LNHDA and CDR2 SQIVND (reference sequence). Here the CDR3 reads CASSGGTSYEQYF. CDR3 bases: TGTGCCAGTAGCGGCGGGACTTCCTACGAGCAGTACTTC.

The sample holds many counts of this clonotype. V usage is TRBV20-1 and J usage is TRBJ2-7; 11 nucleotides line up with TRBD2. Germline V lookup: CDR1 DFQATT, CDR2 SNEGSKA (reference sequence). V lost 3 bases to trimming and J lost 5 bases; unmatched junction nucleotides: 9. The CDR3 consists of 15 residues. The CDR3 DNA is TGCAGTGCTAGTAGCTTAGCGGGAGGGCCAAACGAGCAGTACTTC. This translates into CSASSLAGGPNEQYF.

This clonotype appeared many times. The chain uses TRBV20-1 and TRBJ2-3; D possibly corresponds to TRBD2 (5 bases). Per the germline V gene, CDR1 is DFQATT and CDR2 is SNEGSKA (reference sequence). This CDR3 comprises 15 residues. V was pared by 3 bases and J by 10 bases, with 23 bases between. CDR3 region: CSARPPGVGRSPQYF. The CDR3 DNA reads TGCAGTGCTAGGCCCCCCGGGGTAGGCAGGTCCCCGCAGTATTTT.

This clonotype showed up many times. The CDR3 sequence is CASYKPGVETQYF. CDR3 sequence (DNA): TGTGCCAGCTACAAGCCAGGGGTAGAGACCCAGTACTTC. The rearrangement uses TRBV28 and TRBJ2-5, with a tentative D call TRBD1 (6 bases). The CDR3 extends over 13 amino acids. V was trimmed by 8 bases and J by 4 bases, leaving 14 bases between them. Germline lookup yields CDR1 MDHEN and CDR2 SYDVKM.

This clonotype was recorded at least ten times. Here the CDR3 DNA reads TGTGCCAGCAGTTACCAAGGTAGCGGGACCTACGAGCAGTACTTC. It specifies CASSYQGSGTYEQYF. The chain recombines TRBV6-2 or TRBV6-3 with TRBJ2-7; the match to TRBD2 covers 8 bases. V lost 2 bases, J lost 2 bases, and 5 bases stayed unmatched. Germline V gene sequence: CDR1 MNHEY, CDR2 SVGEGT. The CDR3 totals 15 residues.

This chain joins TRBV19 and TRBJ2-2; no clear D gene. This CDR3 has 15 residues. CDR1 is LNHDA, CDR2 SQIVND, per germline (reference sequence). The V end lost 7 bases, the J end lost 0 bases, and 12 bases lay between the germline ends. CDR3 residues: CASNARSPNTGELFF. As DNA, the CDR3 is TGTGCCAGTAATGCACGGAGCCCGAACACCGGGGAGCTGTTTTTT.